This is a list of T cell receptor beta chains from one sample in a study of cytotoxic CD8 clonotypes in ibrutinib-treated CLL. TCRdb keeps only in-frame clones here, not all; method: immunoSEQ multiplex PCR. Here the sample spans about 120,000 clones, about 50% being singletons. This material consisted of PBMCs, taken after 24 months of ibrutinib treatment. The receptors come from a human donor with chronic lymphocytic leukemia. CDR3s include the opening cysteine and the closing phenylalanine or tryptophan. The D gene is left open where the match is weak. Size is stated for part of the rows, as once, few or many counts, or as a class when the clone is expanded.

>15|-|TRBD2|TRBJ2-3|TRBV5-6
TGTGCCAGCAGCGCAACTAGCGGATACACAGATACGCAGTATTTT
CASSATSGYTDTQYF
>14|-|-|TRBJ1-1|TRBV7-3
TGTGCCAGCAGCTTAATGGCCTACGGCTCTGAAGCTTTCTTT
CASSLMAYGSEAFF
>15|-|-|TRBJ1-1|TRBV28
TGTGCCAGCCTCTCCGGCGGCACGTACAGGACTGAAGCTTTCTTT
CASLSGGTYRTEAFF
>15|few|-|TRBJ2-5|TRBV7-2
TGTGCCAGCAGCTCGTCCCGGGACTGGCAAGAGACCCAGTACTTC
CASSSSRDWQETQYF
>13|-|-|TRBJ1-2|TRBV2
TGTGCCAGCAGGGAATTATCGGATAGTGGCTACACCTTC
CASRELSDSGYTF
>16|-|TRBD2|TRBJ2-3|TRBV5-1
TGCGCCAGCAACACGGGACTAGCGGGGGGTTCCTCGACGCAGTATTTT
CASNTGLAGGSSTQYF
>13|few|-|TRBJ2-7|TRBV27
TGTGCCAGCAGTTTAGACTTAAACTACGAGCAGTACTTC
CASSLDLNYEQYF
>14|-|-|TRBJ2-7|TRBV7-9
TGTGCCAGCAGCCCTACCGGACTGCCCTACGAGCAGTACTTC
CASSPTGLPYEQYF
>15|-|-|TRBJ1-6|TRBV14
TGTGCCAGCAGCCAATCGGGGGCCGATAATTCACCCCTCCACTTT
CASSQSGADNSPLHF
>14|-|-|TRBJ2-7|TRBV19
TGTGCCAGTAGTTCTCACAGCAGCTCCTACGAGCAGTACTTC
CASSSHSSSYEQYF
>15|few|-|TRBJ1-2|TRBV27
TGTGCCAGCAGCTCAATGGGGGCAGGAGCCTATGGCTACACCTTC
CASSSMGAGAYGYTF
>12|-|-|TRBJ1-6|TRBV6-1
TGTGCCAGCAGTTCCCTTAATTCACCCCTCCACTTT
CASSSLNSPLHF
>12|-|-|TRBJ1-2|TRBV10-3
TGTGCCATCAGATCTACAGGATATGGCTACACCTTC
CAIRSTGYGYTF
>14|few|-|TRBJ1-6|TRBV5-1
TGCGCCAGCGATCCGGGGAACCATAATTCACCCCTCCACTTT
CASDPGNHNSPLHF
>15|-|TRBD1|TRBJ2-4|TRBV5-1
TGCGCCAGCAGCTTGGGGAGGACAGGGGATAACATTCAGTACTTC
CASSLGRTGDNIQYF
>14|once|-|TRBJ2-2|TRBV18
TGTGCCAGCTCTCCCCAGACGAACACCGGGGAGCTGTTTTTT
CASSPQTNTGELFF
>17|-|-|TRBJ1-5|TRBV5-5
TGTGCCAGCAGCTTTTGGGCCGGTGGCAGGGATCTTCAGCCCCAGCATTTT
CASSFWAGGRDLQPQHF
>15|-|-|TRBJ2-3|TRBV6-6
TGTGCCAGCAGTTGGCATCTAGAGTACACAGATACGCAGTATTTT
CASSWHLEYTDTQYF
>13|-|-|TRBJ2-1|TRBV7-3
TGTGCCAGCAGCTTGTCAGACTACAATGAGCAGTTCTTC
CASSLSDYNEQFF
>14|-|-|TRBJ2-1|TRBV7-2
TGTGCCAGCAGCTTAGTGGGTAGCAGCGATGAGCAGTTCTTC
CASSLVGSSDEQFF
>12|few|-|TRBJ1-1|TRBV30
TGTGCCTGGAGTGCAGGGAACACTGAAGCTTTCTTT
CAWSAGNTEAFF
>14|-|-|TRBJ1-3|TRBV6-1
TGTGCCAGCGTCGCGGGGAGCTCTGGAAACACCATATATTTT
CASVAGSSGNTIYF
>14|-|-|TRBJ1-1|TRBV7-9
TGTGCCAGCAGCTTGGACAGTTCCCACACTGAAGCTTTCTTT
CASSLDSSHTEAFF
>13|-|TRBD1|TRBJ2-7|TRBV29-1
TGCAGCGTAGTAGGACAGGGGGCGCGCGAGCAGTACTTC
CSVVGQGAREQYF
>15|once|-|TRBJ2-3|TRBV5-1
TGCGCCAGCAGCTTGGGAGGGAGGTCCACAGATACGCAGTATTTT
CASSLGGRSTDTQYF
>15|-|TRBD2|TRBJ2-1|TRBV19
TGTGCCAGTAGTATAAACCGATTAGCGGGGGATGAGCAGTTCTTC
CASSINRLAGDEQFF
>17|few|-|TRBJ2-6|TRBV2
TGTGCCAGCAGTCCCCGGACAGCGACGACTGGGGCCAACGTCCTGACTTTC
CASSPRTATTGANVLTF
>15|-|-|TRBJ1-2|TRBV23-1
TGCGCCAGCAGTCCCGGCCCGGGGGGCGGCGATGGCTACACCTTC
CASSPGPGGGDGYTF
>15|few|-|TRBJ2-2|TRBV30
TGTGCCTGTAAGGACCACAACGACAACACCGGGGAGCTGTTTTTT
CACKDHNDNTGELFF
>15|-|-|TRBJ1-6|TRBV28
TGTGCCAGCAGAAGCCCGGGGGGCCCTACTTCACCCCTCCACTTT
CASRSPGGPTSPLHF
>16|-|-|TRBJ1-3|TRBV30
TGTGCCTGGGATAACGGGAACGTCCTCTCTGGAAACACCATATATTTT
CAWDNGNVLSGNTIYF
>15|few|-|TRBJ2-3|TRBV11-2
TGTGCCAGCAGCATTACAGGGCTTGGCACAGATACGCAGTATTTT
CASSITGLGTDTQYF
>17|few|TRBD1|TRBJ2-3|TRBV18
TGTGCCAGCTCACCAGACCAGGGGGCAGGGAGCACAGATACGCAGTATTTT
CASSPDQGAGSTDTQYF
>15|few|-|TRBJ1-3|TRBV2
TGTGCCAGCAGTGATGCCAGGCTCTCTGGAAACACCATATATTTT
CASSDARLSGNTIYF
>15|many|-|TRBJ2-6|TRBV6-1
TGTGCCAGCAGGGAAGGAGGGGTTGGGGCCAACGTCCTGACTTTC
CASREGGVGANVLTF
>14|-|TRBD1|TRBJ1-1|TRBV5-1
TGCGCCAGCAGTCCGACAGGGGGCTCAAGGGACGCTTTCTTT
CASSPTGGSRDAFF
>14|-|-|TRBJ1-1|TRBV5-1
TGCGCCAGCAGCTTACAGGAGCTGAACACTGAAGCTTTCTTT
CASSLQELNTEAFF
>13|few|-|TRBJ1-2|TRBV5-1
TGCGCCAGCGGAGATCTCCAGGGCAACGGCTACACCTTC
CASGDLQGNGYTF
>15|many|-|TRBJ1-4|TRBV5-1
TGCGCCAGCAGCCTGCAGCGGGCCGAGGGTGAAAAACTGTTTTTT
CASSLQRAEGEKLFF
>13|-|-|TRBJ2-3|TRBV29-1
TGCAGCGCTCATCGGGGCAGCGCAGATACGCAGTATTTT
CSAHRGSADTQYF
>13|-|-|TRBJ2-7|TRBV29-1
TGCAGCGTTGAATACAGCATAGGTTCCGAGCAGTACTTC
CSVEYSIGSEQYF